A single sample is the source of the 23 T cell receptor beta chains below, sequenced in a study of cytomegalovirus exposure and HLA in healthy donors. Primers: 60 Vbeta forward and 13 Jbeta reverse. Method: immunoSEQ multiplex PCR; TCRdb's copy keeps in-frame clones and lacks some. Of approximately 100,000 clones in the sample, approximately 72% are singletons; the top ten hold roughly 13%. The material sequenced was PBMCs. The source of these receptors is a male donor in good health and CMV-seropositive.

The genes are TRBV27 and TRBJ2-1; 10 nucleotides agree with TRBD2. The CDR3 extends over 13 amino acids. V gave up 3 bases and J gave up 13 bases; unmatched junction bases: 6. Germline V gene sequence: CDR1 MNHEY, CDR2 SMNVEV (reference sequence). Here the CDR3 DNA reads TGTGCCAGCAGTTTCACCCTAGCGGGGGATCAGTTCTTC. Translating gives CASSFTLAGDQFF.

This clone was observed a handful of times. Other DNA sequences of this sample code for an identical CDR3. This sequence joins TRBV5-1 and TRBJ2-7; D remains unclear. Germline assignment: CDR1 SGHRS and CDR2 YFSETQ. V was cut by 2 bases and J by 3 bases, with 3 bases left in between. The CDR3 has 11 residues. The CDR3: CASSFLYEQYF. CDR3 nucleotide sequence: TGCGCCAGCAGCTTCCTCTACGAGCAGTACTTC.

The genes are TRBV11-2 and TRBJ1-5, with D possibly being TRBD1 (5 bases). The V gene lost 3 bases and the J gene lost 9 bases, with 15 bases spanning the gap. Germline V gives CDR1 SGHAT, CDR2 FQNNGV. This CDR3 has 14 amino acids. CDR3 sequence reads: CASSLQGGSGPQHF. CDR3 coding DNA: TGTGCCAGCAGCTTGCAGGGAGGGAGTGGGCCCCAGCATTTT. The full variable domain, its missing parts supplied by reference TRBV11-2 and TRBJ1-5, is EAGVAQSPRYKIIEKRQSVAFWCNPISGHATLYWYQQILGQGPKLLIQFQNNGVVDDSQLPKDRFSAERLKGVDSTLKIQPAKLEDSAVYLCASSLQGGSGPQHFGDGTRLSIL.

V usage is TRBV15 and J usage is TRBJ2-6; 9 bases map to TRBD1. The V gene end was trimmed by 1 base and the J gene end by 0 bases; junction bases not matched to a gene: 4. The CDR3 contains 18 residues. Germline CDR1 LNHNV, CDR2 YYDKDF (reference sequence). The CDR3 DNA sequence: TGTGCCACCAGCAGAGGGACAGGGGCGGGCTCTGGGGCCAACGTCCTGACTTTC. Its translation: CATSRGTGAGSGANVLTF.

The chain employs TRBV6-5 and TRBJ1-1; 9 positions match TRBD1. V lost 6 bases and J lost 7; bases outside the gene matches: 9. The CDR3 totals 14 residues. Germline V lookup: CDR1 MNHEY, CDR2 SVGAGI. In nucleotides, the CDR3 is TGTGCCAGCAGGGCCGACAGGGGGTTGGGTGAAGCTTTCTTT. Amino acid sequence: CASRADRGLGEAFF.

The chain couples TRBV6-1 to TRBJ2-2, with a weak D call TRBD2 (7 bases). Trimming took off 3 bases at V and 6 bases at J, with 26 bases between the two ends. The CDR3 is 19 amino acids. CDR1 MNHNS and CDR2 SASEGT come from the germline V gene. CDR3 in amino acids: CASSEGGPLWTPGAGELFF. CDR3 nucleotides: TGTGCCAGCAGTGAGGGGGGGCCCCTTTGGACCCCCGGGGCCGGGGAGCTGTTTTTT.

This clone was detected only a few times. V gene TRBV5-6 combines with J gene TRBJ2-1; D gene ambiguous. The germline V gene has CDR1 SGHDT and CDR2 YYEEEE. Trimming stripped 4 bases from V and 6 bases from J, with 14 bases between. This CDR3 contains 14 residues. The CDR3, as DNA: TGTGCCAGCAGCCTAACCGGGTTGCCCAATGAGCAGTTCTTC. Its protein product is CASSLTGLPNEQFF.

This chain connects TRBV7-3 to TRBJ2-1; 11 bases align to TRBD2. CDR1 SGHTA and CDR2 FQGTGA come from the germline V gene. After removal of 2 bases from V and 9 bases from J, the junction contained 15 bases not matched to a gene. This CDR3 region has 18 residues. The CDR3 sequence is CASSLFPPGTSGVGEQFF. The CDR3, as DNA: TGTGCCAGCAGCTTATTCCCACCCGGGACTAGCGGAGTAGGTGAGCAGTTCTTC.

In this sample, this clone turned up a few times. The chain employs TRBV30 and TRBJ1-1, with D possibly matching TRBD1 (6 bases). From germline, CDR1 is GTSNPN and CDR2 SVGIG (reference sequence). There are 15 residues in the CDR3. Deletions cut 2 bases from V and 8 bases from J, with 21 bases between. The CDR3, as DNA: TGTGCCTGGAGTCTCCTTCGGGGGGGGGCAGGAGAAGCTTTCTTT. This gives the protein CAWSLLRGGAGEAFF.

This clone has only a few counts. The rearrangement joins TRBV19 to TRBJ1-4, with TRBD1 as a possible D gene (5 bases). The CDR3 has 12 residues. Trimming shortened V by 8 bases and J by 9 bases, and 13 bases separated the two germline ends. CDR1 is LNHDA, CDR2 SQIVND, per germline (reference sequence). As DNA, the CDR3 is TGTGCCAGTGGGCAGGGCCAACAAAAACTGTTTTTT. It specifies CASGQGQQKLFF.

The genes are TRBV7-9 and TRBJ1-2; the match to TRBD1 covers 9 bases. CDR3 length equals 14 residues. Germline CDR1 is SEHNR and CDR2 is FQNEAQ (reference sequence). V gave up 4 bases and J gave up 7 bases; unmatched junction bases: 7. The CDR3 reads CASSSTKTGGGYTF. As DNA, the CDR3 is TGTGCCAGCAGCTCAACGAAGACAGGGGGTGGCTACACCTTC.

V gene TRBV6-1 combines with J gene TRBJ1-4, with D possibly being TRBD1 (5 bases). There are 18 residues in the CDR3. Per the germline V gene, CDR1 is MNHNS and CDR2 is SASEGT. With 4 bases removed from V and 0 bases from J, the gap between germline ends came to 18 bases. The CDR3 loop is CASSGRQIGGATNEKLFF. CDR3 DNA sequence: TGTGCCAGCAGTGGAAGACAGATCGGGGGAGCAACTAATGAAAAACTGTTTTTT.

V is TRBV15 and J is TRBJ1-5, with a tentative D call TRBD1 (6 bases). Germline values: CDR1 LNHNV, CDR2 YYDKDF (reference sequence). The CDR3 covers 15 residues. Trimming took off 1 base at V and 0 bases at J, with 7 bases between the two ends. DNA for the CDR3: TGTGCCACCAGCAGAGGGACAGCTAGCAATCAGCCCCAGCATTTT. The encoded protein is CATSRGTASNQPQHF. The whole variable domain, remainder taken from reference TRBV15 and TRBJ1-5, is DAMVIQNPRYQVTQFGKPVTLSCSQTLNHNVMYWYQQKSSQAPKLLFHYYDKDFNNEADTPDNFQSRRPNTSFCFLDIRSPGLGDTAMYLCATSRGTASNQPQHFGDGTRLSIL.

The chain's CDR3 is CASSLDFNYGYTF. As DNA, the CDR3 is TGTGCCAGCAGCTTGGACTTTAACTATGGCTACACCTTC. The genes are TRBV7-3 and TRBJ1-2; unclear D gene. V dropped 3 bases and J dropped 1 base, with 6 bases sitting between them. The CDR3 has 13 amino acids. Germline-derived CDR1 and CDR2 are SGHTA and FQGTGA.

The CDR3 bases are TGTGCCAGTAGTATCCCAGGGGCTTCCGACGAGCAGTACTTC. Amino acids: CASSIPGASDEQYF. The chain has TRBV19 and TRBJ2-7, with D perhaps TRBD1 (6 bases). The germline V gene has CDR1 LNHDA and CDR2 SQIVND (reference sequence). This CDR3 is 14 amino acids long. V dropped 3 bases and J dropped 5 bases, with 14 bases sitting between them. Looking up the rest from reference TRBV19 and TRBJ2-7 gives the full variable domain: DGGITQSPKYLFRKEGQNVTLSCEQNLNHDAMYWYRQDPGQGLRLIYYSQIVNDFQKGDIAEGYSVSREKKESFPLTVTSAQKNPTAFYLCASSIPGASDEQYFGPGTRLTVT.

This clone was seen many times. This rearrangement joins TRBV5-1 to TRBJ2-2; D uncertain. V dropped 0 bases and J dropped 1 base, with 4 bases sitting between them. Germline V gives CDR1 SGHRS, CDR2 YFSETQ. This CDR3 has 14 residues. The CDR3 is CASSLARNTGELFF. The CDR3, as DNA: TGCGCCAGCAGCTTGGCCAGGAACACCGGGGAGCTGTTTTTT.

The chain is built from TRBV9 and TRBJ1-2, with a possible D match to TRBD1 (6 bases). CDR3 size: 15 residues. Deletions cut 2 bases from V and 5 bases from J, with 16 bases between. The germline gives CDR1 SGDLS, CDR2 YYNGEE. The CDR3, as DNA: TGTGCCAGCAGCGTTTCGGGGGGCACCCAGTATGGCTACACCTTC. Translated, it gives CASSVSGGTQYGYTF.

This clone was counted a single time. The chain uses TRBV9 and TRBJ2-2; D perhaps matches TRBD1 (6 bases). CDR3 length equals 14 residues. V was shortened by 7 bases and J by 1 base, with 11 bases between the two germline ends. Germline V CDR1 and CDR2: SGDLS, YYNGEE. The chain's CDR3 is CASSTTGNTGELFF. CDR3 DNA: TGTGCCAGCTCTACGACAGGGAACACCGGGGAGCTGTTTTTT.

This rearrangement joins TRBV6-1 to TRBJ1-1, with D perhaps TRBD1 (6 bases). The CDR3 is made up of 16 amino acids. The germline V and J ends were trimmed by 1 base and 0 bases, with 12 bases remaining between them. Germline V CDR1 and CDR2: MNHNS, SASEGT. CDR3 DNA: TGTGCCAGCAGTGAAGAACAGGGCCCCATGAACACTGAAGCTTTCTTT. Translating it yields CASSEEQGPMNTEAFF.

The gene calls are TRBV4-2 and TRBJ2-1; D possibly corresponds to TRBD1 (5 bases). V was shortened by 5 bases and J by 5 bases, with 19 bases between the two germline ends. Germline CDR1 reads LGHNA; CDR2 reads YNFKEQ. The CDR3 has 16 residues. CDR3 bases: TGTGCCAGCAGCACCCAAGTACAGGAGCCCAACAATGAGCAGTTCTTC. Translated, it gives CASSTQVQEPNNEQFF.

V gene TRBV10-3 combines with J gene TRBJ2-1; TRBD2 matches 9 bases. Germline V CDR1 and CDR2: ENHRY, SYGVKD. The CDR3 runs 15 residues. The V segment lost 3 bases and the J segment 6 bases; nucleotides outside the gene matches: 6. CDR3 loop: CAISDRGGALNEQFF. DNA for the CDR3: TGTGCCATCAGTGATCGCGGGGGGGCCCTCAATGAGCAGTTCTTC.

V usage is TRBV19 and J usage is TRBJ1-2; D unclear. The CDR3 is 12 residues long. Germline CDR1 LNHDA, CDR2 SQIVND (reference sequence). Trimming pared 10 bases from V and 4 bases from J, leaving 13 bases between. This chain's CDR3 is CATSRQLYGYTF. Here the CDR3 DNA reads TGTGCCACCTCGAGGCAGCTCTATGGCTACACCTTC.

The V call is TRBV12-5, the J call TRBJ2-5; a weak D match, TRBD2 (7 bases). Per the germline V gene, CDR1 is LGHNT and CDR2 is FRNRAP. The V gene lost 1 base and the J gene lost 3 bases, with 15 bases spanning the gap. The CDR3 is 16 residues long. The chain's CDR3 is CASGLGYWEGEETQYF. The CDR3 DNA reads as TGTGCTAGTGGTTTGGGATACTGGGAGGGGGAAGAGACCCAGTACTTC. The variable domain in full, with the rest retrieved from reference TRBV12-5 and TRBJ2-5, is DARVTQTPRHKVTEMGQEVTMRCQPILGHNTVFWYRQTMMQGLELLAYFRNRAPLDDSGMPKDRFSAEMPDATLATLKIQPSEPRDSAVYFCASGLGYWEGEETQYFGPGTRLLVL.